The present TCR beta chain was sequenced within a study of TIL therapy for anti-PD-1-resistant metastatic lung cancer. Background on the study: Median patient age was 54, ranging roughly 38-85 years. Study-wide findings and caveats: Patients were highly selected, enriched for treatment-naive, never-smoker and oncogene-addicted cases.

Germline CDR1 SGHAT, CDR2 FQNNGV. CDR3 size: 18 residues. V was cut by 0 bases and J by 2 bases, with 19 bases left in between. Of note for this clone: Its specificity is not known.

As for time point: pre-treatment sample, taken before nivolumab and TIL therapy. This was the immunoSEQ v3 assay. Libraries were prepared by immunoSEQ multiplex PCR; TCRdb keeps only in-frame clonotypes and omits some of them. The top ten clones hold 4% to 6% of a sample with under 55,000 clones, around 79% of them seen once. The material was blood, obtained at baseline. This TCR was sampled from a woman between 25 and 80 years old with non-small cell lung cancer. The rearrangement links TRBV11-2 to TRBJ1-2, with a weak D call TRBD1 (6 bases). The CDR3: CASSLDRGGGIRNYGYTF. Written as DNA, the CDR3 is TGTGCCAGCAGCTTAGACAGGGGCGGGGGGATTAGGAACTATGGCTACACCTTC.